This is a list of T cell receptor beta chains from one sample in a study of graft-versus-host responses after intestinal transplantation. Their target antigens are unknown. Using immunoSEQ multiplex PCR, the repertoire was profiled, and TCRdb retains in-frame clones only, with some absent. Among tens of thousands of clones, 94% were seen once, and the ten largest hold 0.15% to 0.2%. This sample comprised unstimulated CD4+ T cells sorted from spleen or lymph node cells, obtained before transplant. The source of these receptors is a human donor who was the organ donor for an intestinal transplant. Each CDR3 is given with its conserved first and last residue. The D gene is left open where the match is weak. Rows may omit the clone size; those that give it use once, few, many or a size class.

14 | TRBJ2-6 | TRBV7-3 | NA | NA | TGTGCCAGCAGCTACGACTATGGGGCCAACGTCCTGACTTTC | CASSYDYGANVLTF
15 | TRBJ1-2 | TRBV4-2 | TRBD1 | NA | TGTGCCAGCAGCCAAGGGGACAGGGGGAACTATGGCTACACCTTC | CASSQGDRGNYGYTF
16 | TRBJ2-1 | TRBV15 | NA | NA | TGTGCCACCAGCAGAGATCGGGGGAGCTCCTACAATGAGCAGTTCTTC | CATSRDRGSSYNEQFF
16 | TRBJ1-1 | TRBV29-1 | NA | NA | TGCAGCGTTGAATCCCGGTGGGGGGGCGATAGCACTGAAGCTTTCTTT | CSVESRWGGDSTEAFF
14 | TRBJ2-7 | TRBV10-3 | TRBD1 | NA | TGTGCCATCAGTGGGACAGGTGGAACCTACGAGCAGTACTTC | CAISGTGGTYEQYF
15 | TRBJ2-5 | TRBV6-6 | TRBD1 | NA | TGTGCCAGCAGCCAAGTGGTAGGGGGCGCAGAGACCCAGTACTTC | CASSQVVGGAETQYF
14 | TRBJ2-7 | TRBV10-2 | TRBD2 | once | TGCGCCAGCATGTGGACTAGCGGGGGGGGCGAGCAGTACTTC | CASMWTSGGGEQYF
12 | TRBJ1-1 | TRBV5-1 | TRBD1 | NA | TGCGCCAGCAGCATGGACAGGGGTGAAGCTTTCTTT | CASSMDRGEAFF
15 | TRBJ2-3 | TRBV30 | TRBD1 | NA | TGTGCCTGGAGTGGGGGCAGGGGGTGGACAGATACGCAGTATTTT | CAWSGGRGWTDTQYF
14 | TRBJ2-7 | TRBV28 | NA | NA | TGTGCCAGCAGTTTAAATGGACAGACCTACGAGCAGTACTTC | CASSLNGQTYEQYF
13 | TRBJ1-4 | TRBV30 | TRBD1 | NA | TGTGCCGCGCCCGGACAGGGAGGCGAAAAACTGTTTTTT | CAAPGQGGEKLFF
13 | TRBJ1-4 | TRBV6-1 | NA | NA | TGTGCCAGTTACCGGAGAGATAATGAAAAACTGTTTTTT | CASYRRDNEKLFF